These T cell receptor beta chains were read from a single sample in a study of cytomegalovirus exposure and HLA in healthy donors. TCRdb's copy holds only in-frame clones and misses some; the assay was immunoSEQ multiplex PCR. The data hold tens of thousands of clones, with approximately 81% observed a single time. Source material: PBMCs. The receptors were sampled from a man aged 50 or older in good health and CMV-seronegative. Both conserved end residues are part of each CDR3. A D gene is named only where the DNA matches it firmly. Size is stated for part of the rows, as once, few or many counts, or as a class when the clone is expanded.

NA	TRBV18	NA	TRBJ2-3	CASSPNTGSLADTQYF	TGTGCCAGCTCACCAAATACAGGGTCGTTGGCAGATACGCAGTATTTT
TRBD1	TRBV7-2	NA	TRBJ1-2	CASSLKEGQSLGYTF	TGTGCCAGCAGCCTCAAGGAGGGACAGAGCCTGGGCTACACCTTC
TRBD2	TRBV4-3	NA	TRBJ2-1	CASSQVIGGSDEQFF	TGCGCCAGCAGCCAAGTAATTGGCGGGAGCGATGAGCAGTTCTTC
NA	TRBV28	NA	TRBJ1-4	CASSRERTNEKLFF	TGTGCCAGCAGTAGAGAGAGGACTAATGAAAAACTGTTTTTT
NA	TRBV18	NA	TRBJ2-5	CASSPSAPPRETQYF	TGTGCCAGCTCACCCAGCGCCCCCCCCCGAGAGACCCAGTACTTC
TRBD2	TRBV29-1	NA	TRBJ2-5	CSVGPSGQETQYF	TGCAGCGTAGGCCCTAGCGGCCAAGAGACCCAGTACTTC
TRBD2	TRBV18	NA	TRBJ2-1	CASSPSQGTSGGRDEQFF	TGTGCCAGCTCACCGTCCCAGGGGACTAGCGGGGGGCGGGATGAGCAGTTCTTC
TRBD1	TRBV19	few	TRBJ1-5	CASSKGAGQPQHF	TGTGCCAGTAGTAAGGGGGCTGGACAGCCCCAGCATTTT
NA	TRBV28	NA	TRBJ2-3	CASSLWERATDTQYF	TGTGCCAGCAGTTTATGGGAGAGGGCCACAGATACGCAGTATTTT
NA	TRBV7-3	NA	TRBJ1-2	CASSLSTDRTYGYTF	TGTGCCAGCAGCTTATCGACGGACAGAACCTATGGCTACACCTTC
TRBD1	TRBV9	NA	TRBJ2-7	CASSVGDRVSSQQYF	TGTGCCAGCAGCGTAGGGGACAGGGTCTCCTCACAGCAGTACTTC
NA	TRBV7-2	NA	TRBJ2-2	CASSLPSAPSGTGELFF	TGTGCCAGCAGCTTGCCTAGCGCCCCCTCGGGCACCGGGGAGCTGTTTTTT
TRBD2	TRBV13	NA	TRBJ2-5	CASSLEAGEYGETQYF	TGTGCCAGCAGCTTAGAAGCGGGAGAATATGGAGAGACCCAGTACTTC
TRBD1	TRBV18	NA	TRBJ2-5	CASSPGTEETQYF	TGTGCCAGCTCACCCGGGACAGAAGAGACCCAGTACTTC
NA	TRBV2	NA	TRBJ2-7	CASKGGYYEQYF	TGTGCCAGCAAAGGCGGGTACTACGAGCAGTACTTC
NA	TRBV4-2	NA	TRBJ1-1	CASSQDPGGVTEAFF	TGTGCCAGCAGCCAAGATCCGGGGGGGGTCACTGAAGCTTTCTTT
TRBD1	TRBV28	NA	TRBJ2-1	CASRQGARGDEQFF	TGTGCCTCCCGACAGGGGGCTAGGGGGGATGAGCAGTTCTTC
NA	TRBV23-1	few	TRBJ2-7	CASSRQGYEQYF	TGCGCCAGCAGTCGCCAGGGTTACGAGCAGTACTTC
TRBD1	TRBV5-3	NA	TRBJ1-1	CARSLARQGQRQSHTEAFF	TGTGCCAGAAGCTTGGCCAGACAGGGGCAGAGGCAGAGTCACACTGAAGCTTTCTTT
NA	TRBV9	NA	TRBJ2-6	CASSVGKGAGANVLTF	TGTGCCAGCAGCGTAGGAAAGGGAGCTGGGGCCAACGTCCTGACTTTC
NA	TRBV5-5	NA	TRBJ1-5	CASSAEQGLGNQPQHF	TGTGCCAGCAGCGCGGAGCAGGGACTCGGTAATCAGCCCCAGCATTTT
TRBD1	TRBV4-1	NA	TRBJ1-2	CASSQERATGNTF	TGCGCCAGCAGCCAAGAACGGGCGACAGGGAACACCTTC
NA	TRBV7-2	NA	TRBJ2-7	CASSLGSLRGEQYF	TGTGCCAGCAGCTTAGGATCCCTCCGCGGGGAGCAGTACTTC
TRBD2	TRBV11-2	NA	TRBJ2-5	CASSSELAGVGSEETQYF	TGTGCCAGCAGCTCCGAGCTGGCGGGAGTGGGTTCGGAAGAGACCCAGTACTTC
TRBD1	TRBV7-9	NA	TRBJ1-1	CSSSGARGRGGTEAFF	TGTTCCAGCAGCGGGGCCAGGGGGCGAGGGGGCACTGAAGCTTTCTTT
NA	TRBV10-3	NA	TRBJ1-1	CAISETGGAFF	TGTGCCATCAGTGAAACGGGGGGAGCTTTCTTT
NA	TRBV10-3	NA	TRBJ2-3	CATQEQGTDTQYF	TGTGCCACCCAAGAACAAGGCACAGATACGCAGTATTTT
NA	TRBV5-1	NA	TRBJ2-6	CASSLAGGPGANVLTF	TGCGCCAGCAGCTTGGCCGGTGGGCCCGGGGCCAACGTCCTGACTTTC
TRBD1	TRBV9	NA	TRBJ2-7	CASSVVGDSSYEQYF	TGTGCCAGCAGCGTAGTGGGGGACAGCTCCTACGAGCAGTACTTC
NA	TRBV6-5	few	TRBJ1-1	CASSYRGEITEAFF	TGTGCCAGCAGTTACCGTGGGGAGATCACTGAAGCTTTCTTT
TRBD2	TRBV5-8	few	TRBJ2-3	CASSQGQASGGEDTQYF	TGTGCCAGCAGCCAGGGACAGGCTAGCGGGGGGGAAGATACGCAGTATTTT
NA	TRBV6-6	NA	TRBJ2-3	CASSKTGIPDTQYF	TGTGCCAGCAGCAAAACAGGGATACCAGATACGCAGTATTTT
NA	TRBV29-1	once	TRBJ2-7	CSAVRGNLDEQYF	TGCAGCGCAGTGAGGGGGAATCTCGACGAGCAGTACTTC
NA	TRBV12-1	few	TRBJ1-1	CASSRSAQGLNTEAFF	TGTGCCAGCAGCAGAAGCGCCCAGGGGTTGAACACTGAAGCTTTCTTT
TRBD1	TRBV9	few	TRBJ1-6	CASSEQGAPTPNSPLHF	TGTGCCAGCAGCGAACAGGGGGCCCCTACTCCTAATTCACCCCTCCACTTT
TRBD1	TRBV6-6	NA	TRBJ1-4	CASSDPGQGGEKLFF	TGTGCCAGCAGTGACCCGGGACAGGGGGGTGAAAAACTGTTTTTT
TRBD2	TRBV7-2	NA	TRBJ2-7	CASSQGLAGTYEQYF	TGTGCCAGCAGCCAAGGACTAGCGGGGACCTACGAGCAGTACTTC
NA	TRBV27	few	TRBJ2-1	CASGPSYDSSYNEQFF	TGTGCCAGCGGCCCGTCTTATGACTCCTCCTACAATGAGCAGTTCTTC
NA	TRBV6-4	NA	TRBJ1-1	CASSDPRQEQNTEAFF	TGTGCCAGCAGTGACCCAAGACAGGAACAGAACACTGAAGCTTTCTTT
TRBD1	TRBV15	once	TRBJ2-5	CATSRGQGKETQYF	TGTGCCACCAGCAGAGGACAGGGAAAAGAGACCCAGTACTTC
TRBD1	TRBV7-2	once	TRBJ2-6	CASRGDSRLHSGANVLTF	TGTGCCAGCAGGGGGGACAGTCGACTGCACTCTGGGGCCAACGTCCTGACTTTC
NA	TRBV7-9	NA	TRBJ1-2	CSSSFEGADYGYTF	TGTTCCAGCAGCTTTGAGGGCGCGGACTATGGCTACACCTTC
TRBD2	TRBV27	NA	TRBJ2-1	CASSLRTRGNEQFF	TGTGCCAGCAGTTTAAGGACTAGGGGCAATGAGCAGTTCTTC
TRBD1	TRBV30	NA	TRBJ1-5	CAWNRDRGNQPQHF	TGTGCCTGGAACCGGGACAGGGGAAATCAGCCCCAGCATTTT
TRBD1	TRBV5-8	NA	TRBJ1-5	CASSSGTGGSNQPQHF	TGTGCCAGCAGCTCTGGGACAGGGGGAAGCAATCAGCCCCAGCATTTT
NA	TRBV5-6	few	TRBJ1-1	CASNPTGNTEAFF	TGTGCCAGCAACCCGACAGGGAACACTGAAGCTTTCTTT
TRBD1	TRBV9	NA	TRBJ2-7	CASSIGWDSLAYEQYF	TGTGCCAGCAGCATTGGATGGGACAGCCTAGCCTACGAGCAGTACTTC
TRBD1	TRBV6-5	NA	TRBJ2-7	CASSYARGRNEQYF	TGTGCCAGCAGTTACGCCAGGGGGCGCAACGAGCAGTACTTC
TRBD1	TRBV27	few	TRBJ1-5	CASSLTQGSNQPQHF	TGTGCCAGCAGTTTAACACAGGGGAGCAATCAGCCCCAGCATTTT